A single sample is the source of the 17 T cell receptor beta chains below, sequenced in a study of T cells in Graves' hyperthyroidism and ophthalmopathy. Researchers took RNA transcripts and amplified the TCR beta CDR3 regions from them. HTBI primers were employed in a first-round RT-PCR of the TCR CDR3. TCRdb called the multiplex PCR reads again in MiXCR, with one record for every CDR3 protein. The sample records fewer than 750,000 distinct CDR3 sequences, around 45% being singletons. The specimen sequenced was peripheral blood or thyroid tissue (not recorded which). The receptors were sampled from a woman aged 18 to 35 with Graves' hyperthyroidism.

This clonotype was recorded at least ten times. This sequence joins TRBV7-9 and TRBJ1-1, with unresolved D. This CDR3 contains 15 residues. Germline V lookup: CDR1 SEHNR, CDR2 FQNEAQ (reference sequence). The V gene lost 3 bases and the J gene lost 1 base, with 12 bases spanning the gap. CDR3 in amino acids: CASSFVWVGNTEAFF. For the CDR3, the DNA is TGTGCCAGCAGCTTTGTCTGGGTCGGGAACACTGAAGCTTTCTTT.

This clonotype was counted ten times or more. V usage is TRBV5-4 and J usage is TRBJ2-5; either TRBD1 or TRBD2 may supply D (5 bases each). The CDR3 length is 15 residues. Germline V gene lookup returns CDR1 SGHNT and CDR2 YYREEE (reference sequence). V lost 0 bases and J 7 bases, leaving 16 bases between the germline ends. CDR3 region: CASSLGSGRGGTQYF. CDR3 DNA sequence: TGTGCCAGCAGCTTGGGTTCGGGCCGGGGCGGGACCCAGTACTTC.

Remarks on this clonotype: A much larger clone differs by one base, so this may be a read error. The chain employs TRBV4-3 and TRBJ2-7; 10 bases fit TRBD2. The trim removed 1 base at V and 0 bases at J, leaving 12 bases unmatched. Germline V gene data show CDR1 as LGHNA and CDR2 as YSLEER. This CDR3 is built from 19 residues. The CDR3 is CASSQGGLAGASPSYEQYF. CDR3 nucleotide sequence: TGCGCCAGCAGCCAAGGTGGGCTAGCGGGAGCATCTCCCTCCTACGAGCAGTACTTC.

Of note for this clonotype: Likely a read error: the CDR3 ends without its conserved phenylalanine or tryptophan. The limits of the CDR3 on the DNA are not certain, so only TCRdb's listed CDR3 is given. This chain joins TRBV24-1 and TRBJ2-5. Looked up from germline, CDR1 is KGHDR and CDR2 is SFDVKD. The CDR3 adds up to 8 amino acids, both ends counted. The CDR3 protein is CATSDSKR.

CDR3 residues: CASSPDGDYEQYF. CDR3 nucleotides: TGTGCCAGCTCACCAGACGGAGACTACGAGCAGTACTTC. V and J are TRBV18 and TRBJ2-7; D is undetermined. The ends were cut back, 2 bases at V and 3 bases at J, with 8 bases in the middle. Looked up from germline, CDR1 is KGHSH and CDR2 is LQKENI. The length of the CDR3 is 13 residues.

With regard to this clonotype: Mismatch with germline at one junction end may stem from a read error. The chain links TRBV6-1 to TRBJ2-2, with D possibly TRBD2 on 5 matching bases. Germline V gene sequence: CDR1 MNHNS, CDR2 SASEGT. The CDR3 is 13 residues long. CDR3 loop: CASSEASSGELFF. DNA of the CDR3: TGTGCCAGCAGTGAAGCCAGCTCTGGGGAGTTGTTTTTT.

On this clonotype: A much larger clone is a single base away; this may be a read error. This chain uses TRBV4-1 with TRBJ2-7; 7 nucleotides line up with TRBD2. Losses at the gene ends were 4 bases for V and 2 bases for J; bases not matched to a gene: 8. The germline V gene has CDR1 MGHRA and CDR2 YSYEKL. The CDR3 loop spans 15 amino acids. The DNA for the CDR3 is TGCGCCAGCAGCCTGGGGACTATCCGACCCTACGAGCAGTACTTC. Translating gives CASSLGTIRPYEQYF.

The V and J genes are TRBV29-1 and TRBJ2-7, with D possibly matching TRBD2 (6 bases). The ends were cut back, 6 bases at V and 0 bases at J, with 9 bases in the middle. Germline loops: CDR1 SQVTM, CDR2 ANQGSEA. The CDR3 consists of 12 residues. CDR3 loop: CSVGLSSYEQYF. DNA of the CDR3: TGCAGCGTGGGACTGAGCTCCTACGAGCAGTACTTC.

This clonotype appeared a single time. The chain employs TRBV7-6 and TRBJ2-7, with D possibly called TRBD1 or TRBD2 (6 bases each). CDR3 length equals 14 residues. Trimming stripped 5 bases from V and 2 bases from J, with 13 bases between. CDR1 and CDR2 from the germline V gene are SGHVS and FNYEAQ. The CDR3 DNA follows: TGTGCCAGCAGCAGGGGGGACGCAGCCTACGAGCAGTACTTC. It encodes CASSRGDAAYEQYF. Full variable domain (missing parts from reference TRBV7-6 and TRBJ2-7): GAGVSQSPRYKVTKRGQDVALRCDPISGHVSLYWYRQALGQGPEFLTYFNYEAQQDKSGLPNDRFSAERPEGSISTLTIQRTEQRDSAMYRCASSRGDAAYEQYFGPGTRLTVT.

This clonotype was observed a few times. The rearrangement joins TRBV11-3 to TRBJ1-4; D may be TRBD1 (5 bases). Per germline, CDR1 SGHNT and CDR2 YENEEA. The CDR3 sequence is 16 residues long. Trimming removed 2 bases at V and 4 bases at J, with 14 bases between. DNA of the CDR3: TGTGCCAGCAGCTTACAGGCCTCCGGGGGTAATGAAAAACTGTTTTTT. This encodes CASSLQASGGNEKLFF.

J is TRBJ2-7 and V is TRBV20-1; 12 positions agree with TRBD2. J gave up 7 bases and V 7 bases, and 14 bases lay outside the gene matches. This CDR3 has 15 amino acids. CDR1 is DFQATT and CDR2 is SNEGSKA in the germline V gene (reference sequence). The CDR3 loop is CSGDSSGRAGAEQYF. The CDR3, as DNA: TGCAGTGGGGATTCTAGCGGGAGGGCCGGTGCTGAGCAGTACTTC.

This clonotype was counted at least ten times. The chain employs TRBV4-1 and TRBJ1-4; tentative D call: TRBD1 (5 bases). Germline V gene lookup returns CDR1 MGHRA and CDR2 YSYEKL. The V end lost 5 bases, the J end lost 8 bases, and 21 bases lay between the germline ends. The CDR3 length is 16 residues. The DNA for the CDR3 is TGCGCCAGCAGCTCAGAAGGGGCAGGGCGGAACGAAAAACTGTTTTTT. This encodes CASSSEGAGRNEKLFF.

In regard to this clonotype: This may be a read error, as it is one base from a much larger clone. The chain links TRBV7-9 to TRBJ1-5; 9 bases line up with TRBD1. Germline V gene data show CDR1 as SEHNR and CDR2 as FQNEAQ (reference sequence). The V segment lost 5 bases and the J segment 3 bases; nucleotides outside the gene matches: 14. CDR3 length: 18 residues. For the CDR3, the DNA is TGTGCCAGCAGCGAGACGACCGAGACAGGGGGTTTCAATCAGCCCCAGCATTTT. Translated, it gives CASSETTETGGFNQPQHF.

This clonotype occurred many times. The chain carries TRBV18 and TRBJ1-2; the D is unclear. With 3 bases removed from V and 4 bases from J, the gap between germline ends came to 12 bases. This CDR3 region has 14 residues. Germline assignment: CDR1 KGHSH and CDR2 LQKENI. The CDR3 region has the DNA TGTGCCAGCTCACCTTGGGCGGACGGCTATGGCTACACCTTC. Its protein is CASSPWADGYGYTF.

The rearrangement links TRBV14 to TRBJ2-3, with TRBD1 matching over 9 bases. V shed 7 bases, J shed 6 bases, and the junction held 5 bases outside the gene matches. The CDR3 contains 13 residues. The germline V gene has CDR1 SGHDN and CDR2 FVKESK. CDR3 in amino acids: CASTRDRDDTQYF. DNA of the CDR3: TGTGCCAGCACCCGGGACAGGGATGATACGCAGTATTTT.

The chain uses TRBV29-1 and TRBJ1-5; D gene ambiguous. Germline V gives CDR1 SQVTM, CDR2 ANQGSEA. V gave up 6 bases and J gave up 6 bases, with 9 bases separating them. This CDR3 has 11 amino acids. The CDR3 DNA reads as TGCAGCGTCTGGGGAACTCAGCCCCAGCATTTT. It yields the protein CSVWGTQPQHF. Variable domain in full (rest from reference TRBV29-1 and TRBJ1-5): SAVISQKPSRDICQRGTSLTIQCQVDSQVTMMFWYRQQPGQSLTLIATANQGSEATYESGFVIDKFPISRPNLTFSTLTVSNMSPEDSSIYLCSVWGTQPQHFGDGTRLSIL.

There are many counts of this clonotype. This chain joins TRBV2 and TRBJ2-3; perhaps TRBD1 as D (5 bases). V lost 8 bases to trimming and J lost 4 bases, with 19 bases between them. The CDR3 extends over 15 amino acids. Per the germline V gene, CDR1 is SNHLY and CDR2 is FYNNEI. The CDR3 region has the DNA TGTGCCAGCGCAAAGACCAGGGTGGTAGCAGATACGCAGTATTTT. Translating gives CASAKTRVVADTQYF.